The present T cell receptor (beta chain) was sequenced within a study of T cell responses to AZD1222 COVID-19 vaccine. Per the germline V gene, CDR1 is KGHSH and CDR2 is LQKENI. The CDR3 runs to 15 residues. V was shortened by 3 bases and J by 0 bases, with 12 bases between the two germline ends. This table comes from immunoSEQ multiplex PCR, and its TCRdb copy is limited to in-frame clones, with some not included. The sample has about 150,000 clones, over 85% seen once. Here the sequenced sample was peripheral blood, taken on day 0 of AZD1222 vaccination. This clonotype was obtained from an adult in good health. The J gene is TRBJ2-7, the V gene TRBV18, with D maybe TRBD1 (6 bases). This chain's CDR3 is CASSPRQDSSYEQYF. As DNA, the CDR3 is TGTGCCAGCTCACCCCGACAGGATAGCTCCTACGAGCAGTACTTC.